This TCR beta chain was identified in a study of CD8+ T cells in alopecia areata. RNA was extracted and reverse transcribed into cDNA as the sequencing template. Assay used: immunoSEQ multiplex PCR; TCRdb lists only in-frame clones, some missing. This table holds hundreds of thousands of clones, around 64% found once. As for treatment: oral pan-JAK inhibitor, 5-10 mg twice daily. Sequencing was performed on CD4+ T cells sorted from blood, taken at week 52, from a patient treated with tofacitinib. The TCR sequence derives from a human donor with alopecia areata.

In nucleotides, the CDR3 is TGTGCCAGCAGTTTGGGGGGCGTAGAGACCCAGTACTTC. Residues: CASSLGGVETQYF. The chain links TRBV27 to TRBJ2-5, with D possibly called TRBD1 or TRBD2 (6 bases each). Trimming pared 3 bases from V and 4 bases from J, leaving 9 bases between. The CDR3 extends over 13 amino acids. CDR1 MNHEY and CDR2 SMNVEV come from the germline V gene (reference sequence).